Shown below are 10 T cell receptor beta chains from a single sample sequenced in a study of vaccination effects on CD4 cells after COVID-19. Sequencing used immunoSEQ multiplex PCR; TCRdb keeps in-frame clones, though not all of them. The data hold about 24,000 clones, with roughly 70% observed a single time. Using viral peptide pools, the ViraFEST assay grew out antigen-specific CD4+ T cells prior to sequencing. Scientists isolated CD4+ T cells after a roughly ten-day culture period ended. Neither prior SARS-CoV-2 infection nor positive nucleocapsid antibodies were present in the vaccine recipients. Antigen specificity for these receptors is unknown. This material consisted of CD4+ T cells from PBMCs cultured with SARS-CoV-2 spike peptides, taken before COVID-19 vaccination. Receptor source: a human donor who received a COVID-19 vaccine.

This chain connects TRBV2 to TRBJ2-3; the match to TRBD2 covers 7 bases. This CDR3 is 18 amino acids long. Germline V gives CDR1 SNHLY, CDR2 FYNNEI. With V trimmed by 0 bases and J by 1 base, 10 bases remained unmatched. The CDR3 is CASSEALVGRSGTDTQYF. In DNA, the CDR3 is TGTGCCAGCAGTGAAGCGCTTGTCGGGAGGTCTGGCACAGATACGCAGTATTTT.

A few counts support this clone. The chain joins TRBV3-1 (or the pseudogene TRBV3-2) to TRBJ1-1; tentative D call: TRBD1 (5 bases). This CDR3 has 14 amino acids. V dropped 4 bases and J dropped 1 base, with 10 bases sitting between them. Germline values: CDR1 LGHDT, CDR2 YNNKEL (reference sequence). CDR3 in DNA: TGTGCCAGCAGCCGACAGATCCAGAACACTGAAGCTTTCTTT. The encoded protein is CASSRQIQNTEAFF.

V and J are TRBV29-1 and TRBJ2-7; D uncertain. CDR1 SQVTM and CDR2 ANQGSEA come from the germline V gene. The CDR3 has 12 residues. Trimming took 0 bases from V and 1 from J, leaving 4 bases between them. The CDR3 nucleotides are TGCAGCGTTGAAGATGGGTCCTACGAGCAGTACTTC. Amino acids: CSVEDGSYEQYF.

The chain carries TRBV9 and TRBJ2-5; 8 nucleotides line up with TRBD1. V shed 0 bases and J 2 bases; nucleotides not matched to a gene: 3. Per the germline V gene, CDR1 is SGDLS and CDR2 is YYNGEE. The CDR3 runs to 15 residues. The CDR3 bases are TGTGCCAGCAGCGTAGGAGACAGGGGTCAAGAGACCCAGTACTTC. Translating gives CASSVGDRGQETQYF.

This chain joins TRBV19 and TRBJ1-5; maybe TRBD1 (6 bases). Germline values: CDR1 LNHDA, CDR2 SQIVND (reference sequence). This CDR3 spans 16 amino acids. V was trimmed by 3 bases and J by 3 bases, leaving 15 bases between them. In DNA, the CDR3 is TGTGCCAGTAGTATGAGTCGGCAGGGGATCAATCAGCCCCAGCATTTT. It specifies CASSMSRQGINQPQHF.

This chain joins TRBV11-2 and TRBJ1-4, with 9 bases aligning to TRBD1. The CDR3 is 14 residues long. Trimming took 5 bases from V and 5 from J; bases not matched to a gene: 3. Germline CDR1 is SGHAT and CDR2 is FQNNGV. The CDR3 region is CASSLGTGNEKLFF. Written as DNA, the CDR3 is TGTGCCAGCAGCCTCGGGACAGGGAATGAAAAACTGTTTTTT.

V usage is TRBV3-1 (or the pseudogene TRBV3-2) and J usage is TRBJ2-1; D might be TRBD2 (6 bases). Germline CDR1 is LGHDT and CDR2 is YNNKEL (reference sequence). Trimming took off 5 bases at V and 3 bases at J, with 8 bases between the two ends. CDR3 length equals 13 residues. The CDR3 sequence: CASSFSGYNEQFF. Written as DNA, the CDR3 is TGTGCCAGCAGCTTTAGCGGCTACAATGAGCAGTTCTTC.

The J gene is TRBJ2-3, the V gene TRBV7-9; 7 bases match TRBD1. The germline CDR1 and CDR2 sequences are SEHNR and FQNEAQ (reference sequence). The CDR3 loop spans 16 amino acids. After removal of 5 bases from V and 2 bases from J, the junction contained 10 bases not matched to a gene. CDR3 DNA sequence: TGTGCCAGCAGCCAGGGGGAGCGGTTCTCCACAGATACGCAGTATTTT. Encoded protein: CASSQGERFSTDTQYF.

On this clone: One end of the junction fails to match germline, which may point to a read error. This chain uses TRBV5-6 with TRBJ2-2; D is uncertain. Per the germline V gene, CDR1 is SGHDT and CDR2 is YYEEEE. The CDR3 contains 14 residues. The CDR3 reads CASSLRSVTRELFF. Written as DNA, the CDR3 is TGTGCCAGCAGCTTGAGGTCAGTCACCAGGGAGCTGTTTTTT.

This chain links TRBV10-3 with TRBJ2-7; 10 nucleotides agree with TRBD2. Trimming cost V 5 bases and J 4 bases; bases outside gene matches: 5. The CDR3 totals 14 residues. Germline values: CDR1 ENHRY, CDR2 SYGVKD. The CDR3 spells CAISSGTSEYEQYF. In DNA form, the CDR3 reads TGTGCCATCAGTTCCGGGACTAGCGAATACGAGCAGTACTTC.